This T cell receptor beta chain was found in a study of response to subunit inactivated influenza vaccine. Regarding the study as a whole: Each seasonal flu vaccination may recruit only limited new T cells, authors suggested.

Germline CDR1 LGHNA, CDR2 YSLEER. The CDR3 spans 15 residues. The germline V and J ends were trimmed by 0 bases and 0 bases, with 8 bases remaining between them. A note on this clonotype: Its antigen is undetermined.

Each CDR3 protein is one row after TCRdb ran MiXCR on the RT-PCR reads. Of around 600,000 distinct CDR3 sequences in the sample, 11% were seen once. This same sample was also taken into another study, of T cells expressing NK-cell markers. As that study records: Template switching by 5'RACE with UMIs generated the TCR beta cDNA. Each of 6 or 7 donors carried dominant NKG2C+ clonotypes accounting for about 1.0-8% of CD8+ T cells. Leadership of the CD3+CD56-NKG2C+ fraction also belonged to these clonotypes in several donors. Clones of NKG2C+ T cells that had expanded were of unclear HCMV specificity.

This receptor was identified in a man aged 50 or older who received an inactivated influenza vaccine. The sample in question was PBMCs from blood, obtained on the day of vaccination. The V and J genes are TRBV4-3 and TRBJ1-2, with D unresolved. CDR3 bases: TGCGCCAGCAGCCAAGATGAGAGGGCTAACTATGGCTACACCTTC. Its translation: CASSQDERANYGYTF.